Listed here are 3 T cell receptor beta chains from one sample, sequenced in a study of cytomegalovirus exposure and HLA in healthy donors. Assay used: immunoSEQ multiplex PCR; TCRdb lists only in-frame clones, some missing. The sample records a few hundred thousand clones, 65% to 85% being singletons. Sequencing was carried out using PBMCs. Source of these receptors: a woman aged 30 to 39 in good health and CMV-seropositive.

V gene TRBV29-1 combines with J gene TRBJ2-2; D may be TRBD1 or TRBD2 (7 bases each). Germline CDR1 SQVTM, CDR2 ANQGSEA. This CDR3 is built from 18 residues. Trimming took off 1 base at V and 2 bases at J, with 20 bases between the two ends. This CDR3 reads CSVEVRGGGRGNTGELFF. CDR3 coding DNA: TGCAGCGTTGAAGTCAGGGGGGGAGGCCGGGGAAACACCGGGGAGCTGTTTTTT.

This clone was detected a few times. CDR3 residues: CASRAGWGVTETQYF. The CDR3 DNA is TGTGCCAGCAGGGCGGGATGGGGGGTCACAGAGACCCAGTACTTC. This chain joins TRBV2 and TRBJ2-5, with D perhaps matching TRBD2 (6 bases). Trimming removed 6 bases at V and 4 bases at J, with 18 bases between. This CDR3 has 15 amino acids. CDR1 is SNHLY, CDR2 FYNNEI, per germline.

The chain has TRBV5-1 and TRBJ2-3; D ambiguous. Germline CDR1 SGHRS, CDR2 YFSETQ. V was trimmed by 0 bases and J by 2 bases, leaving 13 bases between them. The CDR3 has 16 amino acids. The CDR3 region has the DNA TGCGCCAGCAGCTTGGACGGGTCCGTTCTCACAGATACGCAGTATTTT. Encoded protein: CASSLDGSVLTDTQYF. The full variable domain, rest sourced from reference TRBV5-1 and TRBJ2-3, is KAGVTQTPRYLIKTRGQQVTLSCSPISGHRSVSWYQQTPGQGLQFLFEYFSETQRNKGNFPGRFSGRQFSNSRSEMNVSTLELGDSALYLCASSLDGSVLTDTQYFGPGTRLTVL.